The rows below give T cell receptor beta chains drawn from one sample of a study of blood T cell repertoires in COVID-19. Sequenced by immunoSEQ multiplex PCR; TCRdb stores in-frame clones only, minus some. Counted here are about 45,000 clones, roughly 80% occurring once; the ten biggest clones make up 19%. The sample was peripheral blood. The receptor source for this set is a man in his 70s with acute or convalescent COVID-19. Both conserved end residues are part of each CDR3. The D gene is left open where the match is weak. Clone size is stated in some rows and not others, as once, few, many or a class when expanded.

DNA	CDR3	D	length	J	size	V
TGTGCCAGCACCTACAGGGAGTTTAATTCACCCCTCCACTTT	CASTYREFNSPLHF	.	14	TRBJ1-6	.	TRBV7-9
TGTGCCAGCAGCCACCCCGTGGGAGCCACCCCCGAGCAGTACTTC	CASSHPVGATPEQYF	.	15	TRBJ2-7	.	TRBV7-8
TGTGCCAGCAGCTTCGGGGGCTCCTACAATGAGCAGTTCTTC	CASSFGGSYNEQFF	.	14	TRBJ2-1	.	TRBV5-6
TGTGCCAGCAGCTCCACCGCGCCCGGGGAGCTGTTTTTT	CASSSTAPGELFF	.	13	TRBJ2-2	.	TRBV7-2
TGTGCCAGCAGTCTGACAGGGTCATCTGGAAACACCATATATTTT	CASSLTGSSGNTIYF	TRBD1	15	TRBJ1-3	.	TRBV3-1/TRBV3-2
TGTGCCAGCAGCCAGCAGACAGGGGGCTTCACTGAAGCTTTCTTT	CASSQQTGGFTEAFF	TRBD1	15	TRBJ1-1	.	TRBV14
TGTGCCAGCAGTGAAGAGCACCCGGGGAATAATTCACCCCTCCACTTT	CASSEEHPGNNSPLHF	.	16	TRBJ1-6	.	TRBV2
TGTGCCAGCAGCCCCACTGTGAGTGGGCGGGGAGATACGCAGTATTTT	CASSPTVSGRGDTQYF	.	16	TRBJ2-3	.	TRBV7-7
TGTGCCAGCAGGGGGAAGGGAGGGCAGTACTTC	CASRGKGGQYF	.	11	TRBJ2-7	.	TRBV6-4
TGTGCCAGCTCAGATGATACAGGGGCCCTCCACTTT	CASSDDTGALHF	TRBD1	12	TRBJ1-6	.	TRBV18
TGTGCCAGCAGGGGACAGGGATCCTATAATTCACCCCTCCACTTT	CASRGQGSYNSPLHF	TRBD1	15	TRBJ1-6	.	TRBV6-5
TGTGCCATCAGTTCCTTTAACCGACAGGGTGACTACGAGCAGTACTTC	CAISSFNRQGDYEQYF	TRBD1	16	TRBJ2-7	many	TRBV10-3
TGTGCCAGCAACTCACGGGGCGGGGGCTACAATGAGCAGTTCTTC	CASNSRGGGYNEQFF	TRBD2	15	TRBJ2-1	few	TRBV7-3
TGTGCCAGCAGTAAGAGCGGGGGGCCTAACACCGGGGAGCTGTTTTTT	CASSKSGGPNTGELFF	TRBD2	16	TRBJ2-2	.	TRBV3-1/TRBV3-2
TGTGCCAGCAGCTTAGATTCCGGGGGATCTACCTACGAGCAGTACTTC	CASSLDSGGSTYEQYF	.	16	TRBJ2-7	few	TRBV7-8
TGTGCCAGCAGTACCAGGGACACCGGGCAAGGGGAAGCTTTCTTT	CASSTRDTGQGEAFF	.	15	TRBJ1-1	.	TRBV27
TGTGCCAGTAGTACCTCACAGGCAACCTCTGGAAACACCATATATTTT	CASSTSQATSGNTIYF	.	16	TRBJ1-3	.	TRBV19
TGCGCCAGCAGCTTGGGACAGGGCAGAGATACGCAGTATTTT	CASSLGQGRDTQYF	TRBD1	14	TRBJ2-3	.	TRBV5-1
TGTGCCAGTAGCGAAACAGGGGGGAACTCCTACGAGCAGTACTTC	CASSETGGNSYEQYF	TRBD1	15	TRBJ2-7	.	TRBV19
TGTGCCATCAGTGAGACGGACAGGGGCTATGGCTACACCTTC	CAISETDRGYGYTF	TRBD1	14	TRBJ1-2	.	TRBV10-3
TGTGCCAGCAGTGAACAGGGGACGCGCGTCTATGGCTACACCTTC	CASSEQGTRVYGYTF	.	15	TRBJ1-2	.	TRBV2
TGTGCCAGCAGTTTATCGGCAGGAGGTCAGCCCCAGCATTTT	CASSLSAGGQPQHF	.	14	TRBJ1-5	.	TRBV27
TGTGCCAGTAGTACCTTACGACAGGGGGCAAAGACTGAAGCTTTCTTT	CASSTLRQGAKTEAFF	TRBD1	16	TRBJ1-1	.	TRBV19
TGTGCCAGCAGCGTTACAGGGGGCAACTATGGCTACACCTTC	CASSVTGGNYGYTF	TRBD1	14	TRBJ1-2	.	TRBV6-5
TGTGCCTGGAGTTCGGCGACAGCCTCCTACGAGCAGTACTTC	CAWSSATASYEQYF	.	14	TRBJ2-7	few	TRBV30
TGTGCCAGCAGCTCCCCGGGACAGGGGGCAGGAGAGACCCAGTACTTC	CASSSPGQGAGETQYF	TRBD1	16	TRBJ2-5	.	TRBV6-2/TRBV6-3